This T cell receptor beta chain comes out of a study of CD8 T cells in ankylosing spondylitis. It was by quantitative 5'-RACE with molecular barcodes that TCR beta libraries were made. TCRdb called the 5' RACE reads again in MiXCR, with one record for every CDR3 protein. The data show 75,000 to 95,000 distinct CDR3 sequences, roughly 9% seen once. Trimming cost V 5 bases and J 2 bases; bases outside gene matches: 5. Germline-derived CDR1 and CDR2 are PRHDT and FYEKMQ (reference sequence). The length of the CDR3 is 15 residues. General study findings and limits: A motif of 7 to 9 highly homologous TCR beta variants was seen as apparently characteristic of ankylosing spondylitis blood. Clones linked to disease were reported to show significant enrichment in matched ankylosing spondylitis synovial fluid.

This clonotype appeared a few times. Its matching antigen is unknown. Source material: blood, either unsorted or a sorted T cell fraction (not recorded which). The rearrangement joins TRBV13 to TRBJ2-2, with 7 bases lining up with TRBD1. This sequence was found in a male donor with ankylosing spondylitis. This CDR3 reads CASSNDRANTGELFF. DNA for the CDR3: TGTGCCAGCAGCAATGACAGGGCAAACACCGGGGAGCTGTTTTTT.